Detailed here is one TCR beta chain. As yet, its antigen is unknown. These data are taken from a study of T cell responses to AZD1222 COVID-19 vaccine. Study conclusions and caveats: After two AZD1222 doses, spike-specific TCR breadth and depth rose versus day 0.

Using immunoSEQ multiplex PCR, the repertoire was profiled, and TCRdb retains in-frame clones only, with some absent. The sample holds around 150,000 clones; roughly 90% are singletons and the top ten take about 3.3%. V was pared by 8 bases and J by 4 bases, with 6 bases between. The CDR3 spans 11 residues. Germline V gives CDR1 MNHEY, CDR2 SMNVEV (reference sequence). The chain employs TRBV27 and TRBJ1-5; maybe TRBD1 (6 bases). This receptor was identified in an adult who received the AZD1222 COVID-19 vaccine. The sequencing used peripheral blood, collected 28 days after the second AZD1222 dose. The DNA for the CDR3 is TGTGCCAGCGGACAGAATCAGCCCCAGCATTTT. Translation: CASGQNQPQHF.